This T cell receptor beta chain was found in a study of T-cell reconstitution after alpha-beta-depleted transplantation in children (dated by TCRdb to about 2016). Regarding the study in general: The study quantitatively tracked T-cell immune reconstitution after TCRalphabeta/CD19-depleted allogeneic hematopoietic cell transplantation in children using TCR repertoire profiling.

As concerns this clonotype: Its antigen remains unidentified. Base qualities are not provided; no much larger clone lies one nucleotide away.

Counted from cysteine to phenylalanine, this CDR3 has 13 amino acids. The entry retains the CDR3 DNA only, 39 bases that are in frame from base 1. V is shortened by 1 base, J by 8 bases, and the region joining them spans 10 bases. CDR1 and CDR2, looked up from the germline V gene, are SNHLY and FYNNEI. Preparation of the library involved PCR. TCRdb names Illumina HiSeq 2500 as the instrument used. TCR libraries were prepared with molecular barcoding, using unique molecular identifiers to normalize TCRbeta repertoire quantification. The public sequencing data were trimmed at Q25 with fastp and processed into clonotypes with MiXCR by TCRdb, which kept only in-frame beta chains. Rows with a matching CDR3 protein are joined into one entry that keeps the most common DNA and genes. The sample records around 600,000 distinct CDR3 sequences, under 30% of which are singletons. 12% to 15% of the sample is taken by the ten largest.

On the study overall, not on this receptor specifically: The apparently early recovery of alphabetaT-cell counts about two months after transplant reportedly depended on only several hundred rapidly expanded clones that came from non-depleted graft cells. In some patients, the high TCRbeta diversity seen at day 60 was put down to recipient T cells and intrathymic progenitors that had survived conditioning. Hyperexpanded clone frequencies declined over subsequent months; after one year, T-cell counts and TCRbeta diversity were mostly attributed to newly produced T cells.

The sample's treatment or condition label, in plain terms: allogeneic hematopoietic cell transplantation with graft depleted of TCRalphabeta T cells and CD19 B cells. The children who served as transplant recipients had been given grafts of TCRalphabeta/CD19-depleted allogeneic hematopoietic cells. This receptor was taken from a boy under three years old who had a stem cell transplant for acute myeloid leukemia, so the T cells may come from the graft donor. The starting material was PBMCs, mostly from graft donor cells, obtained 360 days after TCRalphabeta/CD19-depleted stem cell transplant. The chain was built from TRBV2 and TRBJ2-3, with the D gene not confidently named. The CDR3 here reads CASSEVETATQYF. The DNA is as follows: TGTGCCAGCAGTGAAGTAGAGACTGCTACGCAGTATTTT.